Listed below are T cell receptor beta chains from one sample, sequenced in a study of shared clonotypes between healthy human individuals. Method: immunoSEQ multiplex PCR; TCRdb's copy keeps in-frame clones and lacks some. The sample has around 2,000,000 clones, 85% to 95% seen once. Specimen: naive CD8+ T cells sorted from blood. These receptors all stem from a man younger than 35 in good health. Both conserved end residues are part of each CDR3. The D gene is left open where the match is weak. Clone size appears in some rows only: once, few, many, or a class for an expanded clone.

v_gene	j_gene	d_gene	abundance	CDR3nt	CDR3aa
TRBV6-6	TRBJ2-5	NA	NA	TGTGCCAGCAGTTACTCCCTTGCTAGCGACCCAGAGACCCAGTACTTC	CASSYSLASDPETQYF
TRBV6-6	TRBJ1-1	NA	NA	TGTGCCAGCACCCCACTCGGGGCGGGCACTGAAGCTTTCTTT	CASTPLGAGTEAFF
TRBV4-1	TRBJ2-1	TRBD2	NA	TGCGCCAGCAGCCAAGCGCTAGCGGGGGATCCTGAGCAGTTCTTC	CASSQALAGDPEQFF
TRBV10-3	TRBJ2-7	NA	once	TGTGCCATCAGTGAAACTCTTTACGAGCAGTACTTC	CAISETLYEQYF
TRBV5-4	TRBJ2-7	TRBD2	once	TGTGCCAGCAGCTTGGGCGGTAGCGGGAGTTGGTACGAGCAGTACTTC	CASSLGGSGSWYEQYF
TRBV23-1	TRBJ2-2	NA	NA	TGCGCCAGCCCCTCACAGGAGGACAGGGAGGGCACCGGGGAGCTGTTTTTT	CASPSQEDREGTGELFF
TRBV6-5	TRBJ1-1	NA	NA	TGTGCCAGCTTGTCTGTGAACACTGAAGCTTTCTTT	CASLSVNTEAFF
TRBV6-5	TRBJ1-1	NA	few	TGTGCCAGCAGGTGGAACACTGAAGCTTTCTTT	CASRWNTEAFF
TRBV7-9	TRBJ1-1	NA	NA	TGTGCCAGCAGCTTAACGCTCACTGAAGCTTTCTTT	CASSLTLTEAFF
TRBV7-6	TRBJ2-2	NA	NA	TGTGCCAGCAGCTTAAGCGGCGTAGGGGGCGGGGAGCTGTTTTTT	CASSLSGVGGGELFF
TRBV15	TRBJ1-2	NA	NA	TGTGCCACCAGCAGAGGAACGGACAGCCGACCCAATGGCTACACCTTC	CATSRGTDSRPNGYTF
TRBV7-9	TRBJ1-6	TRBD1	NA	TGTGCCAGCAGCTTATTTTCCCCGGACAGGCACACCTATAATTCACCCCTCCACTTT	CASSLFSPDRHTYNSPLHF
TRBV7-8	TRBJ1-2	NA	NA	TGTGCCAGCAGCTTAGCATTATTAGGAAACTATGGCTACACCTTC	CASSLALLGNYGYTF
TRBV14	TRBJ1-1	NA	NA	TGTGCCAGCAGCGACCACCCCAGGGCTACTGAAGCTTTCTTT	CASSDHPRATEAFF
TRBV30	TRBJ1-2	NA	NA	TGTGCCTGGAGTGCTTCGGTCCCCTATGGCTACACCTTC	CAWSASVPYGYTF
TRBV16	TRBJ2-7	NA	NA	TGTGCCAGCAGCCGCGGGACAGTTTCCTACGAGCAGTACTTC	CASSRGTVSYEQYF
TRBV28	TRBJ1-1	NA	NA	TGTGCCAGCAGCGTCGGTGGGGTGGGAACTGAAGCTTTCTTT	CASSVGGVGTEAFF
TRBV7-2	TRBJ2-3	TRBD2	NA	TGTGCCAGCAGCTTAGGACTAGCGACAGATACGCAGTATTTT	CASSLGLATDTQYF
TRBV30	TRBJ1-1	NA	few	TGTGCCTGGAGTCTATATGGGATGAACACTGAAGCTTTCTTT	CAWSLYGMNTEAFF
TRBV6-4	TRBJ2-7	TRBD1	NA	TGTGCCAGTAAGGAGGGACAGGGGGCTGGAGAGCAGTACTTC	CASKEGQGAGEQYF
TRBV9	TRBJ1-2	NA	NA	TGTGCCAGCAGTGACGCCGGGCACTATGGCTACACCTTC	CASSDAGHYGYTF
TRBV13	TRBJ1-1	NA	NA	TGTGCCAGCAGCTTAGGAGTAGGACAATACAACACTGAAGCTTTCTTT	CASSLGVGQYNTEAFF
TRBV5-6	TRBJ2-2	NA	NA	TGTGCCAGCAGCTTCCGCCCGGGAGGGGAGCTGTTTTTT	CASSFRPGGELFF
TRBV7-9	TRBJ2-1	NA	NA	TGTGCCAGCAGCTTAGAAGGTGATGAGCAGTTCTTC	CASSLEGDEQFF
TRBV7-8	TRBJ1-4	TRBD1	NA	TGTGCCAGCAGCTTGACAGGGGTGGCTAATGAAAAACTGTTTTTT	CASSLTGVANEKLFF
TRBV5-6	TRBJ1-1	TRBD1	NA	TGTGCCAGCAGCTTAGGGACAGGGATTATGAACACTGAAGCTTTCTTT	CASSLGTGIMNTEAFF